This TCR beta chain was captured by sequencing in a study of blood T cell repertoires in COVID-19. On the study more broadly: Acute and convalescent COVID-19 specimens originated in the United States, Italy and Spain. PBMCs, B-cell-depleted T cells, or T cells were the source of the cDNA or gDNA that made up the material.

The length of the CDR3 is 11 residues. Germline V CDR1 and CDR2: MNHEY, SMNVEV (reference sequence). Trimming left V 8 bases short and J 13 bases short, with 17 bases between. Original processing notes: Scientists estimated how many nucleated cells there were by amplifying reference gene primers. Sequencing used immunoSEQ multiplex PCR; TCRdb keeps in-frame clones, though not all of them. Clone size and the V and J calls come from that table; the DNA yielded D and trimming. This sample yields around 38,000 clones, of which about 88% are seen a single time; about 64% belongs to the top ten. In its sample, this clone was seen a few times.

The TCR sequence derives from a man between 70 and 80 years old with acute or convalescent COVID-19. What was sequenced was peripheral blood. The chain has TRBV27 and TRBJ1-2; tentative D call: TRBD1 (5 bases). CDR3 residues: CASGSYQGRTF. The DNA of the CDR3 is TGTGCCAGCGGTTCTTATCAGGGTCGCACCTTC.